The 8 T cell receptor beta chains reported below all come from one sample, sequenced in a study of cytomegalovirus exposure and HLA in healthy donors. Sequencing was performed with immunoSEQ multiplex PCR; in TCRdb, only in-frame clones are kept and a portion is missing. The top ten clones hold around 1.2% of a sample with 150,000 to 250,000 clones, 80% to 90% of them seen once. The sample comprised PBMCs. The receptors originated from a woman aged 25 to 39 in good health and CMV-seronegative.

The genes are TRBV5-6 and TRBJ1-4, with D perhaps TRBD1 (5 bases). Germline V gene data show CDR1 as SGHDT and CDR2 as YYEEEE. The CDR3 totals 18 residues. The V end lost 7 bases, the J end lost 0 bases, and 22 bases lay between the germline ends. CDR3 nucleotide sequence: TGTGCCAGCGCGCGGCGGGGGTTATTCCGGGCAACTAATGAAAAACTGTTTTTT. It encodes CASARRGLFRATNEKLFF.

The chain has TRBV5-1 and TRBJ2-7; 10 bases are shared with TRBD2. Germline values: CDR1 SGHRS, CDR2 YFSETQ. The ends lost 1 base at V and 0 bases at J; junction bases unmatched: 7. The CDR3 spans 17 residues. In DNA, the CDR3 is TGCGCCAGCAGCTTGTTAACTAGCGGGGAGATCTCCTACGAGCAGTACTTC. It yields the protein CASSLLTSGEISYEQYF.

The V call is TRBV30, the J call TRBJ1-1; 8 bases are a match to TRBD1. CDR3 length: 14 amino acids. Germline lookup yields CDR1 GTSNPN and CDR2 SVGIG (reference sequence). V gave up 5 bases and J gave up 1 base; unmatched junction bases: 6. The CDR3 bases are TGTGCCTGGGACCTCGGACAGGGGAACACTGAAGCTTTCTTT. Protein: CAWDLGQGNTEAFF.

This chain uses TRBV5-1 with TRBJ2-7; 9 nucleotides agree with TRBD1. The germline V gene has CDR1 SGHRS and CDR2 YFSETQ. The CDR3 is 14 residues long. Trimming at V came to 0 bases and at J to 4 bases, leaving 2 bases not matched to a gene. Here the CDR3 DNA reads TGCGCCAGCAGCTTGGCGACAGGGGGGTACGAGCAGTACTTC. This gives the protein CASSLATGGYEQYF.

The chain combines TRBV18 with TRBJ2-7; D is uncertain. The germline V gene encodes CDR1 KGHSH and CDR2 LQKENI. V lost 2 bases, J lost 6 bases, and 8 bases lay in between. CDR3 size: 12 residues. CDR3 protein: CASSPRGFEQYF. Written as DNA, the CDR3 is TGTGCCAGCTCACCAAGAGGTTTCGAGCAGTACTTC.

The J gene is TRBJ2-1, the V gene TRBV27, with D perhaps matching TRBD1 (6 bases). CDR3 length: 14 amino acids. The V and J ends lost 6 bases and 7 bases respectively, with 16 bases between them. Germline V gene data show CDR1 as MNHEY and CDR2 as SMNVEV (reference sequence). CDR3 amino acids: CASRFPGTLNEQFF. DNA of the CDR3: TGTGCCAGCAGGTTTCCCGGGACACTGAATGAGCAGTTCTTC.

The chain joins TRBV7-9 to TRBJ2-3; 16 bases fit TRBD2. The CDR3 contains 16 residues. Germline assignment: CDR1 SEHNR and CDR2 FQNEAQ (reference sequence). Trimming took 5 bases from V and 4 from J; bases not matched to a gene: 3. The chain's CDR3 is CASSEGLAGGADTQYF. CDR3 DNA sequence: TGTGCCAGCAGCGAGGGACTAGCGGGAGGGGCAGATACGCAGTATTTT.

CDR3 region: CASALGQGYPGEQYF. For the CDR3, the DNA is TGCGCCAGCGCCCTAGGACAGGGTTATCCGGGGGAGCAGTACTTC. The chain is built from TRBV5-1 and TRBJ2-7, with TRBD1 identical over 8 bases. CDR1 SGHRS and CDR2 YFSETQ come from the germline V gene. V was pared by 7 bases and J by 7 bases, with 16 bases of the junction left unmatched. CDR3 length equals 15 residues. The full variable domain, its missing parts supplied by reference TRBV5-1 and TRBJ2-7, is KAGVTQTPRYLIKTRGQQVTLSCSPISGHRSVSWYQQTPGQGLQFLFEYFSETQRNKGNFPGRFSGRQFSNSRSEMNVSTLELGDSALYLCASALGQGYPGEQYFGPGTRLTVT.